This TCR beta chain was identified in a study of CD8 T cells in ankylosing spondylitis. In its sample, this clonotype was seen many times. Its specificity is unknown. A read error may be the cause here, since a much bigger clone is one base away. Trimming shortened V by 5 bases and J by 5 bases, and 7 bases separated the two germline ends. The germline CDR1 and CDR2 sequences are SGHVS and FQNEAQ. The CDR3 length is 11 residues. Generation of TCR beta libraries employed quantitative 5'-RACE incorporating molecular barcodes. TCRdb reprocessed the 5' RACE reads via MiXCR and lists one record per CDR3 protein. The profile shows 300,000 to 400,000 distinct CDR3 sequences, approximately 22% of them singletons. Study outcomes and limitations: Previous work reported some of these motif variants in the synovial fluid and blood of reactive arthritis. Among TCR beta sequences, a motif of eight highly homologous variants appeared characteristic of ankylosing spondylitis blood.

The receptor was derived from a male donor with ankylosing spondylitis or in good health (not recorded which). Input material: blood, either unsorted or a sorted T cell fraction (not recorded which). The rearrangement links TRBV7-8 to TRBJ2-7; the D gene is possibly TRBD2 (5 bases). DNA for the CDR3: TGTGCCAGCAGCCCCGGGAACGAGCAGTACTTC. Its translation: CASSPGNEQYF.